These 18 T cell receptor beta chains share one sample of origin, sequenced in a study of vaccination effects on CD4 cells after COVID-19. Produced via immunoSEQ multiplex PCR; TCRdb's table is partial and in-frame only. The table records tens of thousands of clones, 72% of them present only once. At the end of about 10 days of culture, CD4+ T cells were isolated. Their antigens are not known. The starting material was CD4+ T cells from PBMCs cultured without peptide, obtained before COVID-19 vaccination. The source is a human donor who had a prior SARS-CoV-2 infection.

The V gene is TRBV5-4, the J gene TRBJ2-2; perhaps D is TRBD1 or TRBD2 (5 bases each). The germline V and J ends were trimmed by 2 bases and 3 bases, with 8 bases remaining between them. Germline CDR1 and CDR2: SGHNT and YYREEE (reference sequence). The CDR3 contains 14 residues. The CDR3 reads CASSFLGDTGELFF. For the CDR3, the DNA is TGTGCCAGCAGCTTCTTGGGGGACACCGGGGAGCTGTTTTTT.

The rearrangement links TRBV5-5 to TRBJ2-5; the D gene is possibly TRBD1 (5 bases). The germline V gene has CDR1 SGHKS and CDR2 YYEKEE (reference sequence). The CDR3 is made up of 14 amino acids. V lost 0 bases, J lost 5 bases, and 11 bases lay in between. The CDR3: CASSLAWGLETQYF. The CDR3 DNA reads TGTGCCAGCAGCTTGGCCTGGGGCTTGGAGACCCAGTACTTC.

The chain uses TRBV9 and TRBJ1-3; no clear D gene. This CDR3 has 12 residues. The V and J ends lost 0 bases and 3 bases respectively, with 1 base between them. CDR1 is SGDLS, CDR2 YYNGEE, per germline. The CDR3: CASSVGGNTIYF. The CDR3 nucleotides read TGTGCCAGCAGCGTAGGTGGAAACACCATATATTTT.

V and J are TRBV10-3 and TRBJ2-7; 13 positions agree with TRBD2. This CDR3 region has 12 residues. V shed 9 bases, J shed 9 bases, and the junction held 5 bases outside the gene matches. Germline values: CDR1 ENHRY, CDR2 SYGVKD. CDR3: CAMGTSGNRQYF. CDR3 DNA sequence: TGTGCCATGGGGACTAGCGGGAATAGGCAGTACTTC.

The CDR3 region has the DNA TGTGCCAGCTCACCCCTCGGGACAGGGCGCACAGATACGCAGTATTTT. This sequence encodes CASSPLGTGRTDTQYF. The chain uses TRBV18 and TRBJ2-3, with 9 bases that match TRBD1. Germline trimming cut 3 bases from V and 1 base from J; bases unmatched to any gene: 5. CDR3 length: 16 residues. CDR1 is KGHSH and CDR2 is LQKENI in the germline V gene.

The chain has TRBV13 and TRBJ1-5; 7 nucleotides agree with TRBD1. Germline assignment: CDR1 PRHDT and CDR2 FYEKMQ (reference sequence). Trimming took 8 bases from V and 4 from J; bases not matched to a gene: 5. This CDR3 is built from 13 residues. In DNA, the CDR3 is TGTGCCAGCCCAGACAGGGTGAATCAGCCCCAGCATTTT. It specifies CASPDRVNQPQHF.

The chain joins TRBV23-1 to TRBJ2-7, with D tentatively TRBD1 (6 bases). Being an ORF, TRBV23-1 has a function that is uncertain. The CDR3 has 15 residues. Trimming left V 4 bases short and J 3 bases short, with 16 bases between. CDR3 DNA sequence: TGCGCCAGCAGTCCCCTTTCAGGGGAAGGCTACGAGCAGTACTTC. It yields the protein CASSPLSGEGYEQYF.

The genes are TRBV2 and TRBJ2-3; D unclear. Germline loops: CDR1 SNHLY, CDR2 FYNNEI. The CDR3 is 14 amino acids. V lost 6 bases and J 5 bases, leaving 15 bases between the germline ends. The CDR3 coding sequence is TGTGCCAGCAGGGAAAATCTAGGGATAGATACGCAGTATTTT. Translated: CASRENLGIDTQYF.

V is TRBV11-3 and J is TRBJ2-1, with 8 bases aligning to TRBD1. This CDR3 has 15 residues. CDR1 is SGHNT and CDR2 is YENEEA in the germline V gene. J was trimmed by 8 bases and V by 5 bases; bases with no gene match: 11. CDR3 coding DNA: TGTGCCAGCAGCACCGGACAGGGCGGAGGGGATGAGCAGTTCTTC. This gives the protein CASSTGQGGGDEQFF.

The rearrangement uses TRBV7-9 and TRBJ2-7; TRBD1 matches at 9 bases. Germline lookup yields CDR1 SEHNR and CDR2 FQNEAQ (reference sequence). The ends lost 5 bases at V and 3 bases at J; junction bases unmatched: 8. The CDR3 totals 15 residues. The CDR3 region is CASSKGRDRVYEQYF. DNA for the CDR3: TGTGCCAGCAGCAAAGGCCGGGACAGGGTCTACGAGCAGTACTTC.

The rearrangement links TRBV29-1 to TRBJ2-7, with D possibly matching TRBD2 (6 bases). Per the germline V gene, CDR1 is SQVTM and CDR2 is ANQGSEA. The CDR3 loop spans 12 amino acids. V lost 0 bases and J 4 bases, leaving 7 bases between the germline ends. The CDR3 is CSVEEGGYEQYF. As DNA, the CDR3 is TGCAGCGTTGAAGAGGGGGGATACGAGCAGTACTTC.

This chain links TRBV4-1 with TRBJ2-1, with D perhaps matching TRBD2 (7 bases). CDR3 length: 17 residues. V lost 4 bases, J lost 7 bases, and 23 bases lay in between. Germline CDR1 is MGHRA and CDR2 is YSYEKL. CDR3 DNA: TGCGCCAGCAGCCGGGGGGGGCTAGCGGTCTTGGGGAATGAGCAGTTCTTC. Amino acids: CASSRGGLAVLGNEQFF.

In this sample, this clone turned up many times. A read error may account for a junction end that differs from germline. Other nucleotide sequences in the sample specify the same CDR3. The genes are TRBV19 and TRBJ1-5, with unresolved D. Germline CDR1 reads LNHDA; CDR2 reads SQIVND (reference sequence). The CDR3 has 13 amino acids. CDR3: CASSVDRNQPQHF. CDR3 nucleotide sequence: TGTGCCAGTAGTGTAGACCGCAATCAGCCCCAGCATTTT.

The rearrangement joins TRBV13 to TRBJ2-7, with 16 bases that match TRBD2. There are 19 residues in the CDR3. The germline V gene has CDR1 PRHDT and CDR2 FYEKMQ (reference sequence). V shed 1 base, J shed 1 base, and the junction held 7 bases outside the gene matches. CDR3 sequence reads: CASSLVGLAGGPRSYEQYF. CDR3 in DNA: TGTGCCAGCAGCTTAGTGGGACTAGCGGGAGGGCCTAGGTCCTACGAGCAGTACTTC.

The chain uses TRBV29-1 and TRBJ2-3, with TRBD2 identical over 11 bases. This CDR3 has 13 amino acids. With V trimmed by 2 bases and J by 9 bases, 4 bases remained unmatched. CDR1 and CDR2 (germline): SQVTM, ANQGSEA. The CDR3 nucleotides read TGCAGCGTTGAAACCTCTAGCGGGGGGACGCAGTATTTT. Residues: CSVETSSGGTQYF.

The CDR3 DNA reads as TGTGCCACCAGTGACACACAACCTGGAAAAAATCAGCCCCAGCATTTT. This gives the protein CATSDTQPGKNQPQHF. The rearrangement links TRBV24-1 to TRBJ1-5; D uncertain. This CDR3 spans 16 amino acids. Trimming took 4 bases from V and 4 from J, leaving 16 bases between them. Per the germline V gene, CDR1 is KGHDR and CDR2 is SFDVKD.

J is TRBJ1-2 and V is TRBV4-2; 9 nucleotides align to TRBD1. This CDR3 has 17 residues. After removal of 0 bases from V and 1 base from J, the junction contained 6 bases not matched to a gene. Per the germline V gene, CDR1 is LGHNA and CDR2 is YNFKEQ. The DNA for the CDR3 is TGTGCCAGCAGCCAAGACGGGACAGGGACTCGTAACTATGGCTACACCTTC. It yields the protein CASSQDGTGTRNYGYTF.

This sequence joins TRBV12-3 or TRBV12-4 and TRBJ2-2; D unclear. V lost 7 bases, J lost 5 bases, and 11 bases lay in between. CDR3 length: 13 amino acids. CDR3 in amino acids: CASTPGLTGELFF. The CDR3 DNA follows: TGTGCCAGCACCCCCGGTCTGACCGGGGAGCTGTTTTTT.